This record concerns one T cell receptor (beta chain) sequence. The antigen is undetermined. This entry comes from a study of T cells in tuberculosis. Findings and limits, study-wide: Cases with active tuberculosis were adults, while controls were adolescents. Classification accuracy was 87% (AUROC over 0.85) with the GMM-specific repertoire. Active tuberculosis alpha repertoires lay closer to GMM-specific TCRs than controls'.

Method: immunoSEQ multiplex PCR; TCRdb's copy keeps in-frame clones and lacks some. The table includes roughly 35,000 clones, roughly 93% detected once. At study entry, adolescents had tuberculin skin tests and IGRA screening. The material sequenced was PBMCs. The clonotype originates from a donor between 10 and 35 years old with latent tuberculosis or without tuberculosis infection.

DNA of the CDR3: TGTGCCAGCAGATTAAACTACGAGCAGTACTTC. It codes for CASRLNYEQYF. The chain recombines TRBV6-5 with TRBJ2-7; no definite D call. V lost 6 bases, J lost 3 bases, and 6 bases lay in between. The germline V gene has CDR1 MNHEY and CDR2 SVGAGI. The CDR3 runs 11 residues.